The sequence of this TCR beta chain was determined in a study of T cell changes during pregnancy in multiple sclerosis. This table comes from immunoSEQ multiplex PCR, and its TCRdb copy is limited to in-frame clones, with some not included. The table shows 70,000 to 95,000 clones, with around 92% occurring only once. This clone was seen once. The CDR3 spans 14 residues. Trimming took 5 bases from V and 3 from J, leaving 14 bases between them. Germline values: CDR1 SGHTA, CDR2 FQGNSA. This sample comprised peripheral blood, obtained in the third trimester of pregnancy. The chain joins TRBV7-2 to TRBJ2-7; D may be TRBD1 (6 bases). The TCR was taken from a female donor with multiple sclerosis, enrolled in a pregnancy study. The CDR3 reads CASSARGTRYEQYF. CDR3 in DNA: TGTGCCAGCAGCGCAAGGGGGACACGCTACGAGCAGTACTTC.